This TCR beta chain was documented in a study of blood T cell repertoires in COVID-19. Across the study: Sites across the United States, Italy and Spain contributed samples from acute and convalescent COVID-19.

Participants were placed into cohorts based on the clinical history they reported. Assay: immunoSEQ multiplex PCR; the TCRdb copy retains only in-frame clones and omits some. The sample has 250,000 to 350,000 clones, almost 90% seen once. With respect to this clone: Other DNA sequences in the same sample also yield this CDR3.

Germline V CDR1 and CDR2: SGDLS, YYNGEE. The V segment lost 0 bases and the J segment 8 bases; nucleotides outside the gene matches: 3. The CDR3 length is 14 residues. V is TRBV9 and J is TRBJ1-4; 8 bases agree with TRBD1. Sequencing input: PBMCs or T cells enriched from blood (not recorded which). This receptor was identified in a young woman with acute COVID-19. CDR3 region: CASSVGQGAEKLFF. In nucleotides, the CDR3 is TGTGCCAGCAGCGTAGGGCAGGGGGCGGAAAAACTGTTTTTT.